The 3 T cell receptor beta chains in this list originate from one sample, sequenced in a study of T cell changes during pregnancy in multiple sclerosis. Sequencing used immunoSEQ multiplex PCR; TCRdb keeps in-frame clones, though not all of them. There are some 38,000 clones in the sample; roughly 91% occur only once, and around 0.4% lies in the top ten. The specimen was CD4+ T cells from peripheral blood mononuclear cells, collected after pregnancy. The receptors come from a female donor in good health, enrolled as a control in a pregnancy study.

The chain carries TRBV18 and TRBJ2-7; 11 bases align to TRBD1. With 2 bases clipped from V and 1 base from J, the junction kept 4 bases outside the gene matches. The germline CDR1 and CDR2 sequences are KGHSH and LQKENI. The CDR3 length is 16 residues. Here the CDR3 reads CASSPTGTGGSYEQYF. CDR3 coding DNA: TGTGCCAGCTCACCAACAGGGACAGGGGGTTCCTACGAGCAGTACTTC.

The rearrangement uses TRBV7-6 and TRBJ1-4; TRBD1 is a possible D gene (6 bases). The ends were cut back, 0 bases at V and 7 bases at J, with 12 bases in the middle. Germline V gene lookup returns CDR1 SGHVS and CDR2 FNYEAQ. This CDR3 region has 15 residues. The CDR3 DNA reads as TGTGCCAGCAGCTTAGCGACAGGTTTTGTTGAAAAACTGTTTTTT. Translated, it gives CASSLATGFVEKLFF.

The rearrangement links TRBV19 to TRBJ1-4, with 10 bases that match TRBD1. CDR1 and CDR2 (germline): LNHDA, SQIVND (reference sequence). J gave up 6 bases and V 4 bases, and 8 bases lay outside the gene matches. The CDR3 runs 16 residues. CDR3 in amino acids: CASSTARDRGHEKLFF. The CDR3 bases are TGTGCCAGTAGTACCGCTCGGGACAGGGGACATGAAAAACTGTTTTTT. The full variable domain, in which reference TRBV19 and TRBJ1-4 provide the parts outside the CDR3, is DGGITQSPKYLFRKEGQNVTLSCEQNLNHDAMYWYRQDPGQGLRLIYYSQIVNDFQKGDIAEGYSVSREKKESFPLTVTSAQKNPTAFYLCASSTARDRGHEKLFFGSGTQLSVL.